This TCR beta chain derives from a study of regulatory T cells in long-lasting Graves disease. About the study: Treatment with antithyroid drugs for over 5 years, together with positive TSH receptor antibodies, meant persistent Graves' disease.

Study results and caveats: More public clonotypes were shared by persistent patients (approximately 3,000) than by new patients (roughly 970). Less diverse TCR repertoires were seen in persistent Graves' patients than in newly diagnosed ones.

Time point: persistent/refractory GD, antithyroid drugs over 5 years with positive TRAb. PBMC RNA was the source of the TCR library. Germline CDR1 is LGHDT and CDR2 is YNNKEL (reference sequence). This CDR3 contains 15 residues. After removal of 2 bases from V and 6 bases from J, the junction contained 6 bases not matched to a gene. To make TCR beta libraries, researchers used iRepertoire HTBI primers and Arm-PCR of CDR3 regions. One entry per CDR3 protein results from TCRdb running MiXCR on the multiplex PCR reads. The data contain about 310,000 distinct CDR3 sequences, 22% of them singletons. Of note for this clonotype: The antigen is not known.

The origin of this receptor is a female donor with Graves disease. The chain carries TRBV3-1 and TRBJ1-5; 8 nucleotides align to TRBD1. Specimen: peripheral blood mononuclear cells (PBMCs), collected when the disease was refractory, from a patient treated with antithyroid drugs. The CDR3 spells CASSQTQGAGQPQHF. CDR3 DNA sequence: TGTGCCAGCAGCCAAACCCAGGGGGCGGGTCAGCCCCAGCATTTT.